This TCR beta chain was sequenced for a study of naive and memory T cell subsets. The treatment: skin biopsy from PPD injection site in Mantoux-positive individual. The library had UMIs added by 3' ligation of an oligonucleotide to TCR cDNA. Ligated cDNA underwent four rounds of PCR with nested alpha and beta constant region primers and SP2. TCRdb processed the UMI-ligation and nested PCR reads anew with MiXCR; each CDR3 protein has one entry. The table lists fewer than 35,000 distinct CDR3 sequences, about 6.2% of them singletons. The germline V gene encodes CDR1 SGHTA and CDR2 FQGNSA. V was clipped by 5 bases and J by 5 bases, with 10 bases between them. The CDR3 runs to 13 residues.

The chain is built from TRBV7-2 and TRBJ2-1; tentatively, D is TRBD1 or TRBD2 (5 bases each). This specimen consisted of skin, obtained from a tuberculin skin test site. This clonotype originated in an adult in good health. The CDR3 reads CASSEGPDNEQFF. The CDR3 DNA follows: TGTGCCAGCAGCGAGGGACCCGACAATGAGCAGTTCTTC. Variable domain in full (rest from reference TRBV7-2 and TRBJ2-1): GAGVSQSPSNKVTEKGKDVELRCDPISGHTALYWYRQSLGQGLEFLIYFQGNSAPDKSGLPSDRFSAERTGGSVSTLTIQRTQQEDSAVYLCASSEGPDNEQFFGPGTRLTVL.